Listed here is a single T cell receptor (beta chain). Generated by immunoSEQ multiplex PCR, the TCRdb table keeps only in-frame clones and is missing some. The sample has around 300,000 clones, more than 75% seen once. This sample was included in a study of blood T cell repertoires in COVID-19. On the study more broadly: T cells, B-cell-depleted T cells, or PBMCs supplied cDNA or gDNA.

The CDR3 runs to 14 residues. Germline-derived CDR1 and CDR2 are SGHRS and YFSETQ. Trimming stripped 4 bases from V and 2 bases from J, with 12 bases between. The chain uses TRBV5-1 and TRBJ1-2; D perhaps matches TRBD1 (6 bases). Material for sequencing was peripheral blood. This sequence originates from a man aged 45 to 65 with active or convalescent COVID-19. The CDR3 spells CASSPGQTNYGYTF. Here the CDR3 DNA reads TGCGCCAGCAGCCCAGGACAGACGAACTATGGCTACACCTTC.